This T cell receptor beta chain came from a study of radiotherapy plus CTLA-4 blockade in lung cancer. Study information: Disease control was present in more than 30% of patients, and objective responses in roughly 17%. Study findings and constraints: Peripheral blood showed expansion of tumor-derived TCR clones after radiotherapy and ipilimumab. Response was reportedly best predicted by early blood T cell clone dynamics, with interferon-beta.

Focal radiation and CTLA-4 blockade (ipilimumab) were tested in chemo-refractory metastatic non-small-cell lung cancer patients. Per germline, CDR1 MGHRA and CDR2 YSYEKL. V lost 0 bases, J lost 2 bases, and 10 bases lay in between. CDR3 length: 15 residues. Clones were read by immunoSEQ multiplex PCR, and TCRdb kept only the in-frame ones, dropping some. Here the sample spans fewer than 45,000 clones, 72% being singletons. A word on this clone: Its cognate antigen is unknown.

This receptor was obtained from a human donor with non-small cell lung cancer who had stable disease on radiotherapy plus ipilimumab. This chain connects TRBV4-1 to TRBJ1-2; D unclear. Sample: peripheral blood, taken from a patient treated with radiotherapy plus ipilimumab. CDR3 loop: CASSQDGQPNYGYTF. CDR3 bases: TGCGCCAGCAGCCAAGATGGGCAGCCAAACTATGGCTACACCTTC.